This is a list of T cell receptor beta chains from one sample in a study of T cell responses to AZD1222 COVID-19 vaccine. This table comes from immunoSEQ multiplex PCR, and its TCRdb copy is limited to in-frame clones, with some not included. Here the sample spans more than 50,000 clones, approximately 88% being singletons. This material consisted of peripheral blood, taken on day 0 of AZD1222 vaccination. The receptors here all came from an adult in good health. CDR3s include the opening cysteine and the closing phenylalanine or tryptophan. Fields, in order: clone size, J gene, V gene, D gene, CDR3 length, CDR3 protein, CDR3 DNA. D genes are given only for firm matches. Expanded clones are given a class, and other clones once, few, many or no size at all.

clone_size: -; j_call: TRBJ1-2; v_call: TRBV7-2; d_call: -; cdr3_length: 12; cdr3_aa: CASSLESYGYTF; cdr3_nt: TGTGCCAGCAGCTTAGAGAGCTACGGCTACACCTTC
clone_size: -; j_call: TRBJ1-2; v_call: TRBV27; d_call: -; cdr3_length: 13; cdr3_aa: CASSFRTDYGYTF; cdr3_nt: TGTGCCAGCAGTTTTAGGACAGACTATGGCTACACCTTC
clone_size: -; j_call: TRBJ1-2; v_call: TRBV6-1; d_call: -; cdr3_length: 11; cdr3_aa: CASSDLVGYTF; cdr3_nt: TGTGCCAGCAGTGATCTGGTTGGCTACACCTTC
clone_size: -; j_call: TRBJ2-2; v_call: TRBV5-8; d_call: -; cdr3_length: 15; cdr3_aa: CASSFRSGPTGELFF; cdr3_nt: TGTGCCAGCAGCTTTAGGTCCGGGCCCACCGGGGAGCTGTTTTTT
clone_size: -; j_call: TRBJ1-2; v_call: TRBV7-2; d_call: TRBD1; cdr3_length: 15; cdr3_aa: CASSPGTGQGYGYTF; cdr3_nt: TGTGCCAGCAGCCCCGGGACAGGCCAGGGGTATGGCTACACCTTC
clone_size: -; j_call: TRBJ1-1; v_call: TRBV3-1/TRBV3-2; d_call: -; cdr3_length: 11; cdr3_aa: CASSQSTEAFF; cdr3_nt: TGTGCCAGCAGCCAAAGCACTGAAGCTTTCTTT
clone_size: -; j_call: TRBJ2-3; v_call: TRBV3-1/TRBV3-2; d_call: TRBD2; cdr3_length: 18; cdr3_aa: CASSQLFRTSGGADTQYF; cdr3_nt: TGTGCCAGCAGCCAACTCTTTAGGACTAGCGGAGGGGCAGATACGCAGTATTTT
clone_size: once; j_call: TRBJ1-1; v_call: TRBV9; d_call: TRBD1; cdr3_length: 15; cdr3_aa: CASSVTGQGDTEAFF; cdr3_nt: TGTGCCAGCAGCGTGACGGGACAGGGGGACACTGAAGCTTTCTTT
clone_size: -; j_call: TRBJ2-7; v_call: TRBV7-2; d_call: -; cdr3_length: 11; cdr3_aa: CASSLEGGQYF; cdr3_nt: TGTGCCAGCAGCTTAGAAGGAGGGCAGTACTTC
clone_size: -; j_call: TRBJ1-1; v_call: TRBV29-1; d_call: TRBD1; cdr3_length: 14; cdr3_aa: CSVEDQGGRTEAFF; cdr3_nt: TGCAGCGTTGAAGACCAGGGGGGTAGGACTGAAGCTTTCTTT
clone_size: -; j_call: TRBJ2-5; v_call: TRBV28; d_call: TRBD1; cdr3_length: 14; cdr3_aa: CASSPYRGRETQYF; cdr3_nt: TGTGCCAGCAGTCCTTACAGGGGGCGAGAGACCCAGTACTTC
clone_size: -; j_call: TRBJ2-1; v_call: TRBV6-5; d_call: TRBD1; cdr3_length: 15; cdr3_aa: CASSHRGTGSYEQFF; cdr3_nt: TGTGCCAGCAGCCACCGGGGGACAGGGTCGTATGAGCAGTTCTTC
clone_size: -; j_call: TRBJ1-1; v_call: TRBV27; d_call: TRBD1; cdr3_length: 14; cdr3_aa: CASSGQGGLSEAFF; cdr3_nt: TGTGCCAGCAGTGGCCAAGGGGGCTTATCTGAAGCTTTCTTT
clone_size: once; j_call: TRBJ2-1; v_call: TRBV9; d_call: TRBD2; cdr3_length: 17; cdr3_aa: CASSAEAGTSSLNEQFF; cdr3_nt: TGTGCCAGCAGCGCGGAGGCCGGGACTAGTTCCCTCAATGAGCAGTTCTTC
clone_size: once; j_call: TRBJ2-3; v_call: TRBV10-3; d_call: TRBD1; cdr3_length: 13; cdr3_aa: CAISSGQGATQYF; cdr3_nt: TGTGCCATCAGCTCGGGACAGGGGGCTACGCAGTATTTT
clone_size: -; j_call: TRBJ1-5; v_call: TRBV30; d_call: TRBD1; cdr3_length: 20; cdr3_aa: CAWSFRTGTTPTISNQPQHF; cdr3_nt: TGTGCCTGGAGCTTTCGGACAGGGACAACGCCGACGATTAGCAATCAGCCCCAGCATTTT
clone_size: once; j_call: TRBJ1-1; v_call: TRBV30; d_call: -; cdr3_length: 13; cdr3_aa: CAWSAGVNTEAFF; cdr3_nt: TGTGCCTGGAGTGCTGGCGTGAACACTGAAGCTTTCTTT
clone_size: once; j_call: TRBJ2-1; v_call: TRBV6-6; d_call: -; cdr3_length: 15; cdr3_aa: CASSHAASQYNEQFF; cdr3_nt: TGTGCCAGCAGCCACGCGGCTAGTCAGTACAATGAGCAGTTCTTC
clone_size: -; j_call: TRBJ1-6; v_call: TRBV7-9; d_call: -; cdr3_length: 13; cdr3_aa: CASSSGGVLPLHF; cdr3_nt: TGTGCCAGCAGCTCGGGTGGGGTGTTACCCCTCCACTTT
clone_size: -; j_call: TRBJ2-2; v_call: TRBV7-2; d_call: -; cdr3_length: 16; cdr3_aa: CASSLGVELVGGELFF; cdr3_nt: TGTGCCAGCAGCTTAGGGGTAGAGCTAGTTGGCGGGGAGCTGTTTTTT
clone_size: once; j_call: TRBJ2-1; v_call: TRBV6-6; d_call: -; cdr3_length: 13; cdr3_aa: CASTLDQYNEQFF; cdr3_nt: TGTGCCAGCACCCTTGACCAGTACAATGAGCAGTTCTTC
clone_size: -; j_call: TRBJ2-1; v_call: TRBV15; d_call: TRBD2; cdr3_length: 18; cdr3_aa: CATSRDRSAGGPSNEQFF; cdr3_nt: TGTGCCACCAGCAGAGATCGTAGTGCGGGAGGGCCGTCGAATGAGCAGTTCTTC
clone_size: -; j_call: TRBJ1-2; v_call: TRBV11-2; d_call: -; cdr3_length: 15; cdr3_aa: CASSLEAGFLSGYTF; cdr3_nt: TGTGCCAGCAGCTTAGAGGCAGGTTTTTTGAGTGGCTACACCTTC